The rows below give T cell receptor beta chains drawn from one sample of a study of OX40 agonist ivuxolimab in advanced cancers. TCRdb keeps only in-frame clones here, not all; method: immunoSEQ multiplex PCR. The sample holds about 19,000 clones, 80% to 90% seen once. Specimen: CD4+ or CD8+ T cells sorted from blood, collected in a trial of the OX40 agonist ivuxolimab. These receptor sequences come from an adult with an advanced solid tumor such as melanoma, head and neck, liver or kidney cancer. CDR3s include the opening cysteine and the closing phenylalanine or tryptophan. D genes are given only for firm matches. Some rows have no size entry. The others give once, few or many, or a class for an expanded clone.

v_call	d_call	clone_size	j_call	cdr3_nt	cdr3_aa
TRBV9	TRBD1	once	TRBJ1-2	TGTGCCAGCAGCGAGACCCCGGGGCCACAGGGGGGATATGGCTACACCTTC	CASSETPGPQGGYGYTF
TRBV5-6	-	-	TRBJ1-5	TGTGCCAGCAGCTTGGGTCGGACCGAGCCCCAGCATTTT	CASSLGRTEPQHF
TRBV7-8	TRBD2	hyperexpanded	TRBJ2-1	TGTGCCAGCAGCTTGCTAGCGGGAGTTAATGAGCAGTTCTTC	CASSLLAGVNEQFF
TRBV9	TRBD2	-	TRBJ2-5	TGTGCCAGCAGCACCAGTATGATCCGAGGGACTACCCCTCGGGAGACCCAGTACTTC	CASSTSMIRGTTPRETQYF
TRBV12-5	TRBD2	-	TRBJ2-3	TGTGCTAGTGGTTCTGGACTAGCGGGAAAAGGGAGGTTAGATACGCAGTATTTT	CASGSGLAGKGRLDTQYF
TRBV15	-	-	TRBJ2-1	TGTGCCACCAGCAGAGTGGGGGTCCTCGGGGATGAGCAGTTCTTC	CATSRVGVLGDEQFF
TRBV29-1	-	few	TRBJ2-3	TGCAGCGGTGAATTAGCGTCAGATACGCAGTATTTT	CSGELASDTQYF
TRBV11-3	-	-	TRBJ2-1	TGTGCCAGCAGCTCCCGGCAGGCCAGCTACAATGAGCAGTTCTTC	CASSSRQASYNEQFF
TRBV7-2	TRBD2	-	TRBJ2-5	TGTGCCAGCAGCTTAACGACTAGCGGCCAAGAGACCCAGTACTTC	CASSLTTSGQETQYF
TRBV21-1	-	-	TRBJ2-5	TGTGCCAGCAGCTCAACAGGGGGTTCAGGGGCCGGTGGAGAGACCCAGTACTTC	CASSSTGGSGAGGETQYF
TRBV29-1	TRBD2	-	TRBJ2-1	TGCAGCGTTATTATCAGCGGGAGAAGCGGGAATGAGCAGTTCTTC	CSVIISGRSGNEQFF
TRBV5-6	-	-	TRBJ2-1	TGTGCCAGCAGCTTGTGGCAGGAGCAGTTCTTC	CASSLWQEQFF
TRBV6-1	-	-	TRBJ2-2	TGTGCCAGCAGTGAGGGGCTAAACACCGGGGAGCTGTTTTTT	CASSEGLNTGELFF
TRBV6-1	-	-	TRBJ1-5	TGTGCCAGCAGTGAAACCCGTGGCAAGGGGTATAGCAATCAGCCCCAGCATTTT	CASSETRGKGYSNQPQHF
TRBV7-9	TRBD2	few	TRBJ2-2	TGTGCCAGCAGCTTAGATGCTAGCGGGCGATACACCGGGGAGCTGTTTTTT	CASSLDASGRYTGELFF
TRBV7-8	-	-	TRBJ1-3	TGTGCCAGCAGCTTAGCTAAGCCGATATTGACTCCTCACTCTGGAAACACCATATATTTT	CASSLAKPILTPHSGNTIYF
TRBV6-5	-	-	TRBJ1-1	TGTGCCAGCAGGACCTCGATGAGGTTGAACACTGAAGCTTTCTTT	CASRTSMRLNTEAFF
TRBV28	-	-	TRBJ1-2	TGTGCCAGCAGTTTCGGGGGACACTATGGCTACACCTTC	CASSFGGHYGYTF
TRBV15	TRBD1	-	TRBJ1-5	TGTGCCACCAGCAGAGGCGGACAGGATAATCAGCCCCAGCATTTT	CATSRGGQDNQPQHF
TRBV5-6	-	-	TRBJ2-2	TGTGCCAGCAGCTCGGATTCCCTCACCGGGGAGCTGTTTTTT	CASSSDSLTGELFF
TRBV6-1	-	-	TRBJ1-1	TGTGCCAGCAAGAACCCAGGGTCCACTGAAGCTTTCTTT	CASKNPGSTEAFF
TRBV13	-	-	TRBJ2-5	TGTGCCAGCAGCTTCGGGCAGAGGATAATGTACCAAGAGACCCAGTACTTC	CASSFGQRIMYQETQYF
TRBV11-2	-	-	TRBJ1-1	TGTGCCAGCAGCTTCAGGCAGAACACTGAAGCTTTCTTT	CASSFRQNTEAFF
TRBV5-4	TRBD1	-	TRBJ1-1	TGTGCCAGCAGCTTGGCTGGGACAGGGGAGCAGGAAGCTTTCTTT	CASSLAGTGEQEAFF
TRBV4-2	-	-	TRBJ2-7	TGTGCCAGCGGTGAAAGAGACGAGCAGTACTTC	CASGERDEQYF
TRBV4-3	TRBD1	-	TRBJ1-2	TGCGCCAGCAGCCAAGATCAGGGGGACGGAGCGAGATGGGATGGCTACACCTTC	CASSQDQGDGARWDGYTF
TRBV6-1	TRBD2	-	TRBJ2-5	TGTGCCTCGAGGCGGGAGGGGGGGAAAGAGACCCAGTACTTC	CASRREGGKETQYF
TRBV13	TRBD2	once	TRBJ2-1	TGTGCCAGCAGCTTTTTTCTAGCGGGAGAGGGCAATGAGCAGTTCTTC	CASSFFLAGEGNEQFF
TRBV15	TRBD2	-	TRBJ2-1	TGTGCCACCAGCAGATCCCGACGGACTAGCGGGAGAGATGAGCAGTTCTTC	CATSRSRRTSGRDEQFF
TRBV15	-	-	TRBJ1-1	TGTGCCACCAGCCCCTCCTACACGGAAAGGGACACTGAAGCTTTCTTT	CATSPSYTERDTEAFF
TRBV6-4	-	-	TRBJ2-2	TGTGCCAGCAGTCCGGGGGCGAACACCGGGGAGCTGTTTTTT	CASSPGANTGELFF
TRBV15	-	few	TRBJ2-7	TGTGCCACCAGCCCGACACGTTATTCCTACGAGCAGTACTTC	CATSPTRYSYEQYF
TRBV10-3	TRBD2	-	TRBJ2-7	TGTGCCATCAGTGTAAGTGCAGACAGGGCAGAGACTAGCGGGTTGCCCTACGAGCAGTACTTC	CAISVSADRAETSGLPYEQYF
TRBV4-3	-	-	TRBJ2-5	TGCGCCAGCAGCCAAGATAGAACGGGGGAGACCCAGTACTTC	CASSQDRTGETQYF
TRBV4-1	TRBD1	-	TRBJ2-3	TGCGCCAGCAGCCAAGGGACAGGGGGTACGCAGTATTTT	CASSQGTGGTQYF
TRBV29-1	-	-	TRBJ2-1	TGCAGCGTTGGGGGGACGGGTTCCTACAATGAGCAGTTCTTC	CSVGGTGSYNEQFF
TRBV27	TRBD2	-	TRBJ2-7	TGTGCCAGCAGTTTCGGGACTACCCTCCGCGAGCAGTACTTC	CASSFGTTLREQYF
TRBV5-4	TRBD1	-	TRBJ2-7	TGTGCGTCTCTAGGGACAGACTACGAGCAGTACTTC	CASLGTDYEQYF
TRBV4-1	-	-	TRBJ1-1	TGCGCCAGCAGCCCATACGACAGAAGGAACACTGAAGCTTTCTTT	CASSPYDRRNTEAFF
TRBV5-1	-	-	TRBJ2-3	TGCGCCAGTAGCTCCGAGGGAGTAATTGGCACAGATACGCAGTATTTT	CASSSEGVIGTDTQYF
TRBV7-2	TRBD2	-	TRBJ2-7	TGTGCCAGCAGCTTAGGACTAGCGGGAGGCTACGAGCAGTACTTC	CASSLGLAGGYEQYF
TRBV7-9	-	-	TRBJ2-5	TGTGCCAGCAGCTCTAGGTGGACCCAGTACTTC	CASSSRWTQYF
TRBV7-9	-	-	TRBJ1-1	TGTGCCAGCAGCTTACCAGTATACTTGATGAACACTGAAGCTTTCTTT	CASSLPVYLMNTEAFF
TRBV13	TRBD1	-	TRBJ2-7	TGTGCCAGCAGCCAACGGACAGGGATAACCTACGAGCAGTACTTC	CASSQRTGITYEQYF
TRBV13	TRBD1	medium-sized	TRBJ1-1	TGTGCCAGCACGGGACAGGGTGGCACTGAAGCTTTCTTT	CASTGQGGTEAFF
TRBV5-1	-	-	TRBJ1-2	TGCGCCAGCAGCTTAACGGGCCATTTCAACTATGGCTACACCTTC	CASSLTGHFNYGYTF
TRBV5-6	-	-	TRBJ1-1	TGTGCCAGCAGCTGGGGCGGGAACAGGAACACTGAAGCTTTCTTT	CASSWGGNRNTEAFF
TRBV18	-	-	TRBJ1-1	TGTGCCAGCTCACCGCTGAACGAGTGGGCAGCACCACCTAAGAGCACTGAAGCTTTCTTT	CASSPLNEWAAPPKSTEAFF
TRBV7-3	-	-	TRBJ2-2	TGTGCCAGCAGCTGGCTAGGGGAATCCGGGGAGCTGTTTTTT	CASSWLGESGELFF
TRBV13	-	-	TRBJ1-1	TGTGCCAGCAGCCTAAGGCAAAGTGGGTTCACTGAAGCTTTCTTT	CASSLRQSGFTEAFF